The 19 T cell receptor beta chains below come from one sample, sequenced in a study of blood T cell repertoires in COVID-19. Libraries were prepared by immunoSEQ multiplex PCR; TCRdb keeps only in-frame clonotypes and omits some of them. Seen here are tens of thousands of clones, approximately 80% observed once, and the top ten hold under 5%. Material: peripheral blood. The origin of the receptors is a man older than 75 with COVID-19, enrolled during active disease.

The chain links TRBV28 to TRBJ1-5; D gene unclear. Germline CDR1 and CDR2: MDHEN and SYDVKM. CDR3 length: 14 residues. V lost 2 bases and J lost 1, with 6 bases in between. DNA for the CDR3: TGTGCCAGCAGTTTACAGGTCAGCAATCAGCCCCAGCATTTT. Translating it yields CASSLQVSNQPQHF.

The chain employs TRBV5-4 and TRBJ2-6, with 8 bases that match TRBD1. Germline loops: CDR1 SGHNT, CDR2 YYREEE (reference sequence). The CDR3 totals 19 residues. The J segment lost 4 bases and the V segment lost 2 bases, leaving 14 bases of the junction unmatched. The CDR3: CASSFPRPGGALGANVLTF. In DNA, the CDR3 is TGTGCCAGCAGCTTTCCTAGGCCAGGGGGCGCGTTGGGGGCCAACGTCCTGACTTTC.

This clone was seen once. The chain carries TRBV10-3 and TRBJ1-1; 12 bases line up with TRBD1. After removal of 2 bases from V and 4 bases from J, the junction contained 8 bases not matched to a gene. Germline CDR1 ENHRY, CDR2 SYGVKD. The CDR3 extends over 17 amino acids. In DNA form, the CDR3 reads TGTGCCATCAGTGAGCCGGGACAGGGGGCGCGTGGCACTGAAGCTTTCTTT. Amino acid sequence: CAISEPGQGARGTEAFF.

This clone has only one observation. The rearrangement links TRBV19 to TRBJ2-6, with 9 bases matching TRBD1. Germline-derived CDR1 and CDR2 are LNHDA and SQIVND (reference sequence). This CDR3 region has 18 residues. The V segment lost 3 bases and the J segment 4 bases; nucleotides outside the gene matches: 10. CDR3 amino acids: CASSIQIQGARGANVLTF. The CDR3 DNA follows: TGTGCCAGTAGTATTCAGATACAGGGGGCGCGGGGGGCCAACGTCCTGACTTTC.

This chain links TRBV18 with TRBJ2-1; 16 bases map to TRBD2. The CDR3 contains 16 residues. Trimming removed 2 bases from V and 13 bases from J; junction bases left unmatched: 8. Germline CDR1 and CDR2: KGHSH and LQKENI. The CDR3: CASSPGTSGRAGGQFF. The CDR3 DNA is TGTGCCAGCTCACCAGGGACTAGCGGGAGGGCCGGCGGACAGTTCTTC.

As DNA, the CDR3 is TGTGCCAGCAGCTTAAGGGACAGGGGTTTTAATGAAAAACTGTTTTTT. Translated: CASSLRDRGFNEKLFF. The J gene is TRBJ1-4, the V gene TRBV7-2, with TRBD1 matching 10 bases. The germline V gene has CDR1 SGHTA and CDR2 FQGNSA. The CDR3 has 16 amino acids. V lost 2 bases to trimming and J lost 4 bases; unmatched junction nucleotides: 4. The variable domain in full, with the rest retrieved from reference TRBV7-2 and TRBJ1-4, is GAGVSQSPSNKVTEKGKDVELRCDPISGHTALYWYRQSLGQGLEFLIYFQGNSAPDKSGLPSDRFSAERTGGSVSTLTIQRTQQEDSAVYLCASSLRDRGFNEKLFFGSGTQLSVL.

The CDR3 nucleotides are TGCAGCGTAATAGAAGACAGGCTGAACACTGAAGCTTTCTTT. Translating gives CSVIEDRLNTEAFF. The V gene is TRBV29-1, the J gene TRBJ1-1, with a tentative D call TRBD1 (6 bases). V lost 6 bases and J 0 bases, leaving 14 bases between the germline ends. Germline V lookup: CDR1 SQVTM, CDR2 ANQGSEA. The CDR3 length is 14 residues.

The V and J genes are TRBV6-5 and TRBJ2-5; maybe TRBD1 (6 bases). The CDR3 runs to 15 residues. V was pared by 5 bases and J by 5 bases, with 18 bases between. Per germline, CDR1 MNHEY and CDR2 SVGAGI. The CDR3 region has the DNA TGTGCCAGCAGTCCCCGGGACACCCCGAGGGAGACCCAGTACTTC. This sequence encodes CASSPRDTPRETQYF.

On this clone itself: Other nucleotide sequences from this sample produce the same CDR3. This chain links TRBV7-3 with TRBJ2-3; TRBD2 agrees at 7 bases. CDR1 is SGHTA, CDR2 FQGTGA, per germline. The CDR3 loop spans 15 amino acids. J gave up 1 base and V 3 bases, and 4 bases lay outside the gene matches. The CDR3 spells CASSLGSGRTDTQYF. CDR3 nucleotide sequence: TGTGCCAGCAGCTTGGGTAGCGGGCGCACAGATACGCAGTATTTT.

This chain uses TRBV28 with TRBJ1-1; TRBD1 agrees at 10 bases. This CDR3 region has 14 residues. Trimming took 5 bases from V and 4 from J; bases not matched to a gene: 4. The V gene's germline CDR1 is MDHEN and CDR2 SYDVKM. CDR3 sequence: CASSRQGAVTEAFF. Written as DNA, the CDR3 is TGTGCCAGCAGTCGACAGGGGGCAGTCACTGAAGCTTTCTTT.

V and J are TRBV9 and TRBJ1-3; weak D call: TRBD1 (6 bases). V was pared by 4 bases and J by 2 bases, with 16 bases between. Germline lookup yields CDR1 SGDLS and CDR2 YYNGEE. The CDR3 runs 16 residues. CDR3 nucleotide sequence: TGTGCCAGCAGCCGGGGGGCCAGGGAAACTGGAAACACCATATATTTT. It codes for CASSRGARETGNTIYF.

The rearrangement uses TRBV19 and TRBJ2-5; 8 nucleotides align to TRBD1. V shed 5 bases and J 5 bases; nucleotides not matched to a gene: 13. Germline V gene data show CDR1 as LNHDA and CDR2 as SQIVND (reference sequence). The CDR3 consists of 16 residues. This chain's CDR3 is CASSSLRGQGDETQYF. In nucleotides, the CDR3 is TGTGCCAGTAGTTCCCTCCGCGGACAGGGAGATGAGACCCAGTACTTC.

This clone has more than one count but fewer than ten. The V and J genes are TRBV11-2 and TRBJ2-3; 8 bases align to TRBD2. Unmatched junction bases numbered 8, after V lost 6 bases and J lost 0 bases. The CDR3 spans 16 residues. The V gene's germline CDR1 is SGHAT and CDR2 FQNNGV. CDR3 sequence: CASSSPSGGSTDTQYF. In DNA form, the CDR3 reads TGTGCCAGCAGTTCCCCTTCGGGGGGGAGCACAGATACGCAGTATTTT.

The chain is built from TRBV27 and TRBJ2-7; D is possibly TRBD2 (5 bases). This CDR3 contains 11 residues. V was trimmed by 8 bases and J by 7 bases, leaving 12 bases between them. Germline V gives CDR1 MNHEY, CDR2 SMNVEV (reference sequence). The CDR3 nucleotides are TGTGCCAGCGGGATATCGGGGGAGCAGTACTTC. Its translation: CASGISGEQYF.

This chain uses TRBV11-2 with TRBJ1-5; D is uncertain. V was cut by 2 bases and J by 1 base, with 3 bases left in between. The germline V gene encodes CDR1 SGHAT and CDR2 FQNNGV. The CDR3 has 13 amino acids. CDR3 protein: CASSLSSNQPQHF. CDR3 in DNA: TGTGCCAGCAGCTTATCAAGCAATCAGCCCCAGCATTTT. Based on the CDR3 plus reference TRBV11-2 and TRBJ1-5, the full variable domain is EAGVAQSPRYKIIEKRQSVAFWCNPISGHATLYWYQQILGQGPKLLIQFQNNGVVDDSQLPKDRFSAERLKGVDSTLKIQPAKLEDSAVYLCASSLSSNQPQHFGDGTRLSIL.

The chain joins TRBV5-1 to TRBJ2-7; 7 bases are shared with TRBD2. Germline V gene sequence: CDR1 SGHRS, CDR2 YFSETQ. V shed 4 bases, J shed 7 bases, and the junction held 14 bases outside the gene matches. This CDR3 has 15 residues. In DNA form, the CDR3 reads TGCGCCAGCAGCCTGGGACGGGGCGGGAGAAGTGAGCAGTACTTC. It encodes CASSLGRGGRSEQYF.

Worth noting for this clone: Being one base from a much bigger clone, this may be a read error. This chain connects TRBV28 to TRBJ1-2; 7 positions match TRBD1. Germline lookup yields CDR1 MDHEN and CDR2 SYDVKM. This CDR3 region has 11 residues. CDR3 bases: TGTGCCAGCAGAGGGGGCTGGAGCCCTTTCTTC. Translated, it gives CASRGGWSPFF.

V usage is TRBV9 and J usage is TRBJ1-2, with TRBD1 identical over 7 bases. The CDR3 has 15 residues. J lost 5 bases, V lost 4 bases, and 11 bases had no gene match. CDR1 and CDR2 from the germline V gene are SGDLS and YYNGEE. The CDR3 DNA is TGTGCCAGCAGCCCGGGGACAGCGGAGGTTTATGGCTACACCTTC. The encoded protein is CASSPGTAEVYGYTF.

V usage is TRBV7-9 and J usage is TRBJ2-5; 8 bases align to TRBD2. The CDR3 is made up of 16 amino acids. V trimming: 5 bases; J trimming: 4 bases; junction bases outside the gene matches: 12. Germline CDR1 is SEHNR and CDR2 is FQNEAQ (reference sequence). The CDR3 DNA sequence: TGTGCCAGCAGCAAAATAGCGGGACGGTCGGGAGAGACCCAGTACTTC. Translating gives CASSKIAGRSGETQYF.